The 22 T cell receptor beta chains below all came from one sample that was sequenced in a study of blood T cell repertoires in COVID-19. Measured with immunoSEQ multiplex PCR; TCRdb has only the in-frame clones, and not every one. The table lists approximately 180,000 clones, approximately 80% of them singletons. The sequenced material came from peripheral blood. All receptors derive from a woman aged 40 to 50 with COVID-19, enrolled during active disease.

Here the CDR3 reads CAWSVGPADRDSLNQPQHF. DNA of the CDR3: TGTGCCTGGAGTGTAGGTCCTGCGGATAGGGACAGCTTAAATCAGCCCCAGCATTTT. The chain is built from TRBV30 and TRBJ1-5, with TRBD1 matching over 7 bases. V shed 0 bases and J 4 bases; nucleotides not matched to a gene: 18. Germline CDR1 and CDR2: GTSNPN and SVGIG (reference sequence). The CDR3 contains 19 residues.

The chain has TRBV19 and TRBJ1-2; TRBD1 aligns across 8 bases. Germline loops: CDR1 LNHDA, CDR2 SQIVND (reference sequence). V shed 3 bases and J 4 bases; nucleotides not matched to a gene: 10. This CDR3 contains 16 residues. The CDR3 loop is CASSIEGDRTFYGYTF. Written as DNA, the CDR3 is TGTGCCAGTAGTATCGAAGGGGACAGGACCTTCTATGGCTACACCTTC.

A word on this clone: At the DNA level, this CDR3 is encoded by other sequences in the same sample as well. This chain connects TRBV5-1 to TRBJ1-5; the D gene is possibly TRBD1 (5 bases). Germline V gene sequence: CDR1 SGHRS, CDR2 YFSETQ. The ends were cut back, 0 bases at V and 3 bases at J, with 7 bases in the middle. This CDR3 comprises 14 residues. The CDR3 is CASSLGQINQPQHF. The CDR3 bases are TGCGCCAGCAGCTTGGGACAGATCAATCAGCCCCAGCATTTT.

The gene calls are TRBV19 and TRBJ1-5, with unresolved D. V dropped 5 bases and J dropped 3 bases, with 14 bases sitting between them. This CDR3 spans 15 amino acids. Germline lookup yields CDR1 LNHDA and CDR2 SQIVND (reference sequence). CDR3 in DNA: TGTGCCAGTAGTTCATCTCGCGAGGCCAATCAGCCCCAGCATTTT. It translates to CASSSSREANQPQHF. The whole variable domain, filled in from reference TRBV19 and TRBJ1-5, reads DGGITQSPKYLFRKEGQNVTLSCEQNLNHDAMYWYRQDPGQGLRLIYYSQIVNDFQKGDIAEGYSVSREKKESFPLTVTSAQKNPTAFYLCASSSSREANQPQHFGDGTRLSIL.

This sequence joins TRBV9 and TRBJ2-7; D perhaps matches TRBD1 (6 bases). CDR3 length: 13 residues. The germline V gene has CDR1 SGDLS and CDR2 YYNGEE. V was trimmed by 2 bases and J by 0 bases, leaving 6 bases between them. The CDR3 here is CASSVGHSYEQYF. DNA for the CDR3: TGTGCCAGCAGCGTGGGACACTCCTACGAGCAGTACTTC. Full variable domain (rest looked up from reference TRBV9 and TRBJ2-7): DSGVTQTPKHLITATGQRVTLRCSPRSGDLSVYWYQQSLDQGLQFLIQYYNGEERAKGNILERFSAQQFPDLHSELNLSSLELGDSALYFCASSVGHSYEQYFGPGTRLTVT.

The chain employs TRBV2 and TRBJ2-5, with TRBD2 matching over 7 bases. Trimming cost V 3 bases and J 4 bases; bases outside gene matches: 23. Germline V gene data show CDR1 as SNHLY and CDR2 as FYNNEI. The CDR3 length is 20 residues. CDR3 sequence reads: CASSDGVSAGLWEGPETQYF. CDR3 in DNA: TGTGCCAGCAGTGACGGAGTTTCGGCAGGGCTATGGGAGGGACCAGAGACCCAGTACTTC.

The sample holds a few counts of this clone. V and J are TRBV29-1 and TRBJ1-2, with D unresolved. Germline loops: CDR1 SQVTM, CDR2 ANQGSEA. V lost 3 bases and J 1 base, leaving 6 bases between the germline ends. The CDR3 runs to 12 residues. CDR3 sequence (DNA): TGCAGCGTTGACAGGTTTAACTATGGCTACACCTTC. It translates to CSVDRFNYGYTF. Supplemented by reference TRBV29-1 and TRBJ1-2, the full variable domain reads SAVISQKPSRDICQRGTSLTIQCQVDSQVTMMFWYRQQPGQSLTLIATANQGSEATYESGFVIDKFPISRPNLTFSTLTVSNMSPEDSSIYLCSVDRFNYGYTFGSGTRLTVV.

The rearrangement links TRBV4-2 to TRBJ2-3; perhaps TRBD1 as D (6 bases). The V end was cut by 4 bases, the J end by 5 bases, with 13 bases between. Germline V CDR1 and CDR2: LGHNA, YNFKEQ. The CDR3 extends over 14 amino acids. CDR3 loop: CASSPRMTGDTQYF. Written as DNA, the CDR3 is TGTGCCAGCAGCCCCCGAATGACAGGAGATACGCAGTATTTT.

J is TRBJ2-6 and V is TRBV19, with TRBD1 matching 8 bases. Germline CDR1 is LNHDA and CDR2 is SQIVND (reference sequence). CDR3 length: 15 amino acids. Written as DNA, the CDR3 is TGTGCTGCCTCCAGGGGGCTTTCAGGGGCCAACGTCCTGACTTTC. Translation: CAASRGLSGANVLTF.

V and J are TRBV28 and TRBJ1-5; TRBD1 aligns across 8 bases. Germline CDR1 is MDHEN and CDR2 is SYDVKM. The junction had 10 bases not matched to a gene; V was cut back by 5 bases and J by 4 bases. This CDR3 spans 16 amino acids. The CDR3 sequence: CASSPLGQVENQPQHF. CDR3 bases: TGTGCCAGCAGTCCTCTGGGACAGGTCGAAAATCAGCCCCAGCATTTT.

The V and J genes are TRBV28 and TRBJ1-6, with 9 bases that match TRBD1. This CDR3 has 14 amino acids. The trim removed 3 bases at V and 9 bases at J, leaving 3 bases unmatched. Germline V lookup: CDR1 MDHEN, CDR2 SYDVKM. The CDR3 reads CASSLGQGFSPLHF. CDR3 sequence (DNA): TGTGCCAGCAGTTTGGGACAGGGTTTTTCACCCCTCCACTTT.

V is TRBV15 and J is TRBJ1-2; no clear D. Germline values: CDR1 LNHNV, CDR2 YYDKDF (reference sequence). Trimming stripped 0 bases from V and 3 bases from J, with 8 bases between. There are 14 residues in the CDR3. Written as DNA, the CDR3 is TGTGCCACCAGCAGAGATCTTGGAGACTATGGCTACACCTTC. Residues: CATSRDLGDYGYTF.

This chain connects TRBV24-1 to TRBJ2-1; 15 bases are shared with TRBD2. The CDR3 sequence is 19 residues long. Germline-derived CDR1 and CDR2 are KGHDR and SFDVKD. After removal of 5 bases from V and 0 bases from J, the junction contained 7 bases not matched to a gene. The CDR3 DNA reads TGTGCCACCAGTGGGACCGGGACTAGCGGGGGGAGCTCCTACAATGAGCAGTTCTTC. Translation: CATSGTGTSGGSSYNEQFF.

The chain is built from TRBV5-1 and TRBJ1-2, with D hard to call. V lost 7 bases to trimming and J lost 6 bases, with 16 bases between them. CDR1 is SGHRS and CDR2 is YFSETQ in the germline V gene. This CDR3 has 13 amino acids. This chain's CDR3 is CASRISGEHGYTF. CDR3 coding DNA: TGCGCCAGCCGCATCAGCGGGGAACATGGCTACACCTTC.

The rearrangement uses TRBV29-1 and TRBJ2-1, with 13 bases identical to TRBD2. CDR3 length equals 14 residues. Looked up from germline, CDR1 is SQVTM and CDR2 is ANQGSEA. The trim removed 7 bases at V and 2 bases at J, leaving 2 bases unmatched. The CDR3 loop is CSETSGRPYNEQFF. As DNA, the CDR3 is TGCAGCGAGACTAGCGGGAGGCCCTACAATGAGCAGTTCTTC.

The chain couples TRBV6-6 to TRBJ2-7, with unresolved D. V lost 8 bases and J 0 bases, leaving 14 bases between the germline ends. Germline V gene sequence: CDR1 MNHNY, CDR2 SVGAGI (reference sequence). This CDR3 comprises 14 residues. The CDR3 region is CASQFGASSYEQYF. The CDR3 region has the DNA TGTGCCAGCCAATTCGGAGCAAGCTCCTACGAGCAGTACTTC.

This chain joins TRBV28 and TRBJ1-3; D remains unclear. V was cut by 1 base and J by 3 bases, with 10 bases left in between. CDR3 length: 15 residues. Germline-derived CDR1 and CDR2 are MDHEN and SYDVKM. CDR3 protein: CASSLFGWNGNTIYF. DNA of the CDR3: TGTGCCAGCAGTTTATTCGGGTGGAATGGAAACACCATATATTTT.

V usage is TRBV28 and J usage is TRBJ1-5; 8 nucleotides line up with TRBD1. The V gene's germline CDR1 is MDHEN and CDR2 SYDVKM. V trimming: 6 bases; J trimming: 0 bases; junction bases outside the gene matches: 4. The CDR3 consists of 15 residues. The CDR3 protein is CASRTGDLSNQPQHF. In nucleotides, the CDR3 is TGTGCCAGCAGGACAGGGGACCTTAGCAATCAGCCCCAGCATTTT.

The CDR3 loop is CASSYSTQGWYEQYF. DNA for the CDR3: TGTGCCAGCAGTTACTCGACCCAGGGATGGTACGAGCAGTACTTC. The chain employs TRBV6-5 and TRBJ2-7; tentatively, D is TRBD1 (5 bases). Trimming took off 0 bases at V and 4 bases at J, with 13 bases between the two ends. The germline CDR1 and CDR2 sequences are MNHEY and SVGAGI. The CDR3 consists of 15 residues.

The chain joins TRBV9 to TRBJ2-2, with TRBD2 matching over 9 bases. V shed 0 bases, J shed 0 bases, and the junction held 12 bases outside the gene matches. The CDR3 runs to 20 residues. The germline gives CDR1 SGDLS, CDR2 YYNGEE. CDR3 amino acids: CASSVDPRWREGANTGELFF. Written as DNA, the CDR3 is TGTGCCAGCAGCGTAGACCCTAGATGGCGGGAGGGGGCGAACACCGGGGAGCTGTTTTTT.

The chain employs TRBV4-1 and TRBJ1-2; 9 bases match TRBD1. The ends lost 5 bases at V and 3 bases at J; junction bases unmatched: 13. The CDR3 totals 17 residues. Looked up from germline, CDR1 is MGHRA and CDR2 is YSYEKL. CDR3 sequence: CASSLPGQGGLYYGYTF. CDR3 DNA: TGCGCCAGCAGCTTACCGGGACAGGGTGGGCTGTACTATGGCTACACCTTC.

This clone appeared once. This chain connects TRBV28 to TRBJ1-2; TRBD1 is a possible D gene (5 bases). Germline V lookup: CDR1 MDHEN, CDR2 SYDVKM. V was cut by 3 bases and J by 6 bases, with 20 bases left in between. The CDR3 is 16 amino acids. Written as DNA, the CDR3 is TGTGCCAGCAGTTTCCTCCCGCCTCAGGGTTTCGATGGCTACACCTTC. Its translation is CASSFLPPQGFDGYTF.